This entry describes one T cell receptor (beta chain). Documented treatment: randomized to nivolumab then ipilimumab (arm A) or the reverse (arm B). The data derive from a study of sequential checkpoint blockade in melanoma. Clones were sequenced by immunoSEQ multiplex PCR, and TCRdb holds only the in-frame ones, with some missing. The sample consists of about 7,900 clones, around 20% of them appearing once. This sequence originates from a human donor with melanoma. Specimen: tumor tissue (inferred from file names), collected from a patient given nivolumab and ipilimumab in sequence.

CDR3 sequence: CATSRGLAGGPGEQFF. CDR3 bases: TGTGCCACCAGCCGGGGACTAGCGGGAGGTCCGGGTGAGCAGTTCTTC. The rearrangement links TRBV15 to TRBJ2-1; 15 nucleotides line up with TRBD2. Germline CDR1 LNHNV, CDR2 YYDKDF (reference sequence). Trimming cost V 5 bases and J 9 bases; bases outside gene matches: 8. This CDR3 is built from 16 residues.